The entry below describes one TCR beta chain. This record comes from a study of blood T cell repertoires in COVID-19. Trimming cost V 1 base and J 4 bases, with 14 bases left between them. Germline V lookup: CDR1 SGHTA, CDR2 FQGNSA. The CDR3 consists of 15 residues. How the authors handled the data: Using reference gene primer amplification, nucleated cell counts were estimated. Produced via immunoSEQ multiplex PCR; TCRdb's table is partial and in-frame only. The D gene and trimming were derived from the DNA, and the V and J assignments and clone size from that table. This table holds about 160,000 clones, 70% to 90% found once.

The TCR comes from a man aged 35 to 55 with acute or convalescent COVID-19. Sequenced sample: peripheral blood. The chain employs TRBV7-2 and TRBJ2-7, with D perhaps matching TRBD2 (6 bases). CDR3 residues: CASSLVSQGGYEQYF. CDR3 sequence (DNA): TGTGCCAGCAGCTTAGTAAGCCAAGGAGGGTACGAGCAGTACTTC.